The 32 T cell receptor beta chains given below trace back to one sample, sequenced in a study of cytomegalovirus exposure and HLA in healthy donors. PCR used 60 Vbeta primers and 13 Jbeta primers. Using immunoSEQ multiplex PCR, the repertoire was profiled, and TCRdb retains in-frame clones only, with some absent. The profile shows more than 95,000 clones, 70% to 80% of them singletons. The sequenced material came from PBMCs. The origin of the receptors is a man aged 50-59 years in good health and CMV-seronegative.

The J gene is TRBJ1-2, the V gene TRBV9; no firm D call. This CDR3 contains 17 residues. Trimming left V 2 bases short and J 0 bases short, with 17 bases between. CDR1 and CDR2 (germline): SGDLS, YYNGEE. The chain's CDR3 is CASSVFPGYTANYGYTF. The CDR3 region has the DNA TGTGCCAGCAGCGTTTTTCCTGGTTATACAGCTAACTATGGCTACACCTTC.

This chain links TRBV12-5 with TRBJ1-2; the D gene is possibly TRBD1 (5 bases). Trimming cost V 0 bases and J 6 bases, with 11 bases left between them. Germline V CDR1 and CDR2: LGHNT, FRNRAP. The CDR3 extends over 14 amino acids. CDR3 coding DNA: TGTGCTAGTGGTTTGGTACCAGGGTGGCATGGCTACACCTTC. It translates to CASGLVPGWHGYTF. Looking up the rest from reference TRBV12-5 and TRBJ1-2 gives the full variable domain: DARVTQTPRHKVTEMGQEVTMRCQPILGHNTVFWYRQTMMQGLELLAYFRNRAPLDDSGMPKDRFSAEMPDATLATLKIQPSEPRDSAVYFCASGLVPGWHGYTFGSGTRLTVV.

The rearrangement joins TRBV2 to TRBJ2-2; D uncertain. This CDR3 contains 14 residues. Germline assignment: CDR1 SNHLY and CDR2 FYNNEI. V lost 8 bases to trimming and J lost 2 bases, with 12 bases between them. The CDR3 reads CASVAQVNTGELFF. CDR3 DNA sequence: TGTGCCAGCGTGGCGCAGGTTAACACCGGGGAGCTGTTTTTT.

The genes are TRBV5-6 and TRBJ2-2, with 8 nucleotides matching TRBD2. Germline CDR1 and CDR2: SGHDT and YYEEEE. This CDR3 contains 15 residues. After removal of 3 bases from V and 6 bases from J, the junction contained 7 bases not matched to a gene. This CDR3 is CASSSAGGRAGELFF. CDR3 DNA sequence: TGTGCCAGCAGCTCCGCGGGGGGTCGCGCCGGGGAGCTGTTTTTT.

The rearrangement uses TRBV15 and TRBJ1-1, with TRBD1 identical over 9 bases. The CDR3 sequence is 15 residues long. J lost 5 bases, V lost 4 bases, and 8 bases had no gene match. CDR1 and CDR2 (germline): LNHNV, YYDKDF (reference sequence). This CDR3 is CATSKEQGADTEAFF. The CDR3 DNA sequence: TGTGCCACCAGCAAAGAACAGGGGGCGGATACTGAAGCTTTCTTT.

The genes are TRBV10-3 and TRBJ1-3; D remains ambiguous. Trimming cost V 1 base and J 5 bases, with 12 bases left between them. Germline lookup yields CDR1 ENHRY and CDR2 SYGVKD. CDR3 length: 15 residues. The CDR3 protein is CAISEWRRARNTIYF. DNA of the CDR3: TGTGCCATCAGTGAGTGGAGGAGGGCGAGAAACACCATATATTTT.

The CDR3 region is CASSSTVNTGELFF. CDR3 coding DNA: TGCGCCAGCAGCTCGACAGTAAACACCGGGGAGCTGTTTTTT. This chain uses TRBV5-1 with TRBJ2-2; TRBD1 might be the D (5 bases). V lost 3 bases and J lost 2, with 8 bases in between. This CDR3 has 14 amino acids. The germline gives CDR1 SGHRS, CDR2 YFSETQ.

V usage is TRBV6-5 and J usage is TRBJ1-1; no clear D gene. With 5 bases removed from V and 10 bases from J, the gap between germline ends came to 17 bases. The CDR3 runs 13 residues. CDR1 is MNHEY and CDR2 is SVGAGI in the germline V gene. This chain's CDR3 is CASSISDPPRAFF. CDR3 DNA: TGTGCCAGCAGTATAAGCGATCCCCCCCGAGCTTTCTTT.

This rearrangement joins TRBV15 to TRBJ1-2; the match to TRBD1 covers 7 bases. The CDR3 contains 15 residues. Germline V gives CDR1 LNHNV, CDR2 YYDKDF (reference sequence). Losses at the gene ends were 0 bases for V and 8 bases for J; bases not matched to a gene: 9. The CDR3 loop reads CATSRDRGRGRGYTF. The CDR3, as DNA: TGTGCCACCAGCAGAGATAGGGGGCGAGGTCGCGGCTACACCTTC.

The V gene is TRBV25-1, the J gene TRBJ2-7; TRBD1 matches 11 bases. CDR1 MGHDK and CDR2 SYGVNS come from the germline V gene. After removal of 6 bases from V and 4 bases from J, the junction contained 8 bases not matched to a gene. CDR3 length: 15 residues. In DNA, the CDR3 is TGTGCCAGCAGCCCCGGACAGGGGGCTGGATACGAGCAGTACGTC. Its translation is CASSPGQGAGYEQYV.

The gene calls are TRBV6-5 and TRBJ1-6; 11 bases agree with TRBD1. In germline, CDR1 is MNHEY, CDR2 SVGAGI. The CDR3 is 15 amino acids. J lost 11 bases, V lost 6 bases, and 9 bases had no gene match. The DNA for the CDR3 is TGTGCCAGCAGGCCCGGGACAGGGGGTTATCCACCCCTCCACTTT. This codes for CASRPGTGGYPPLHF.

The CDR3 spells CASRRKQGASTEAFF. In DNA, the CDR3 is TGTGCCAGCAGAAGGAAACAGGGGGCGAGCACTGAAGCTTTCTTT. This sequence joins TRBV2 and TRBJ1-1; TRBD1 aligns across 9 bases. The germline CDR1 and CDR2 sequences are SNHLY and FYNNEI. The CDR3 is made up of 15 amino acids. With 6 bases clipped from V and 4 bases from J, the junction kept 9 bases outside the gene matches. The whole variable domain, filled in from reference TRBV2 and TRBJ1-1, reads EPEVTQTPSHQVTQMGQEVILRCVPISNHLYFYWYRQILGQKVEFLVSFYNNEISEKSEIFDDQFSVERPDGSNFTLKIRSTKLEDSAMYFCASRRKQGASTEAFFGQGTRLTVV.

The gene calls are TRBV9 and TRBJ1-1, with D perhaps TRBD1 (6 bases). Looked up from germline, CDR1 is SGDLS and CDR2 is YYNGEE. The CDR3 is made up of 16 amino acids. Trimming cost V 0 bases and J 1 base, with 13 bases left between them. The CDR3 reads CASSVGLRGANTEAFF. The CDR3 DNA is TGTGCCAGCAGCGTAGGTCTTCGGGGGGCGAACACTGAAGCTTTCTTT.

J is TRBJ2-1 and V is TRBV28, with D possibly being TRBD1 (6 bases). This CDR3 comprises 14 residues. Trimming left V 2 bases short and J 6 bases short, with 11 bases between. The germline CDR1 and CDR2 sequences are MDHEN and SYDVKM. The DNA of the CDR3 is TGTGCCAGCAGTTTACCCGTGGGGGCCAATGAGCAGTTCTTC. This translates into CASSLPVGANEQFF.

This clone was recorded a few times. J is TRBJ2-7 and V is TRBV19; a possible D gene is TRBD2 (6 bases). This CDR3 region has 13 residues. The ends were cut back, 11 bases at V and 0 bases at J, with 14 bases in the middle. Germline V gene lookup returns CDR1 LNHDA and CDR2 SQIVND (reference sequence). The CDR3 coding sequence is TGTGCCTCCGGCGGGACGGACTCCTACGAGCAGTACTTC. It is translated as CASGGTDSYEQYF.

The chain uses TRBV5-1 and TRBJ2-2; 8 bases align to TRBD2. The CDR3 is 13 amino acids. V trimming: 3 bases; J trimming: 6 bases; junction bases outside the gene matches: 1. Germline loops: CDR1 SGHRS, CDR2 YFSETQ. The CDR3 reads CASSSGGAGELFF. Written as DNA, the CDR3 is TGCGCCAGCAGCTCGGGAGGGGCCGGGGAGCTGTTTTTT.

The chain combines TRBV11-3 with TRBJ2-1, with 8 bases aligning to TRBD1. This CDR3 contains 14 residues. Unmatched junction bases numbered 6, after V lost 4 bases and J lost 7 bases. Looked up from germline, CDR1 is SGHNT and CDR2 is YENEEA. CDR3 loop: CASSSRQGPNEQFF. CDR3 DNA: TGTGCCAGCAGCTCCCGACAGGGGCCAAATGAGCAGTTCTTC. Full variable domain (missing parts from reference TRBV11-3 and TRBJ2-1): EAGVVQSPRYKIIEKKQPVAFWCNPISGHNTLYWYLQNLGQGPELLIRYENEEAVDDSQLPKDRFSAERLKGVDSTLKIQPAELGDSAVYLCASSSRQGPNEQFFGPGTRLTVL.

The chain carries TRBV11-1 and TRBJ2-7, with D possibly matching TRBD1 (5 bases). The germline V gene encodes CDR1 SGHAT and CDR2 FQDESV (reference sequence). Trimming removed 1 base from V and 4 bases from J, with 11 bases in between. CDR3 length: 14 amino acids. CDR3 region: CASSLVLGQYEQYF. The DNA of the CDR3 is TGTGCCAGCAGCTTAGTTCTGGGGCAGTACGAGCAGTACTTC.

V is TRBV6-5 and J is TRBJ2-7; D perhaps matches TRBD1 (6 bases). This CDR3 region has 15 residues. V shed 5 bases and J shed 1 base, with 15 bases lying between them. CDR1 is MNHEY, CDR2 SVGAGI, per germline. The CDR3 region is CASSPTGSLSYEQYV. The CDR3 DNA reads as TGTGCCAGCAGTCCTACAGGGTCCCTGTCCTACGAGCAGTACGTC.

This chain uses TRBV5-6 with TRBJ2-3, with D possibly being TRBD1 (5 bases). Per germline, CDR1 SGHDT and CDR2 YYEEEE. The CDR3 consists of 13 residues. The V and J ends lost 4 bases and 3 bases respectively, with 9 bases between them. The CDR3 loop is CASSVRQTDTQYF. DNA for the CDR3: TGTGCCAGCAGCGTGAGACAGACAGATACGCAGTATTTT.

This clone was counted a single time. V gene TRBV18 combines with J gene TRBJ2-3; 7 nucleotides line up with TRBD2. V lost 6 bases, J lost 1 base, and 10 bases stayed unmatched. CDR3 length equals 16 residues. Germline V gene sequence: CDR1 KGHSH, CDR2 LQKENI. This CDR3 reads CASSSKGLAGTDTQYF. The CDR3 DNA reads TGTGCCAGCTCGAGTAAGGGGCTAGCGGGCACAGATACGCAGTATTTT.

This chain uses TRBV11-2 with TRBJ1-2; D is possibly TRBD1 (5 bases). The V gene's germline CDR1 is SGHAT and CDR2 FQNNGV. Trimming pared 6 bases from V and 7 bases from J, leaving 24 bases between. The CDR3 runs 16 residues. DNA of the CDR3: TGTGCCAGCAGGACCCCTGGGGGGAAAGTAGTGGGTGGCTACACCTTC. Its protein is CASRTPGGKVVGGYTF. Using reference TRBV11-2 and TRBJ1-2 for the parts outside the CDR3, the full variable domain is EAGVAQSPRYKIIEKRQSVAFWCNPISGHATLYWYQQILGQGPKLLIQFQNNGVVDDSQLPKDRFSAERLKGVDSTLKIQPAKLEDSAVYLCASRTPGGKVVGGYTFGSGTRLTVV.

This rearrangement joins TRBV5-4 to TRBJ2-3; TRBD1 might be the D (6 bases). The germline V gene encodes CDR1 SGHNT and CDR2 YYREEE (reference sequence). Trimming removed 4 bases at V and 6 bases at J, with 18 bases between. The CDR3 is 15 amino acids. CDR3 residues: CASSTQTGLMDTQYF. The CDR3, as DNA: TGTGCCAGCAGCACCCAGACAGGCCTAATGGATACGCAGTATTTT.

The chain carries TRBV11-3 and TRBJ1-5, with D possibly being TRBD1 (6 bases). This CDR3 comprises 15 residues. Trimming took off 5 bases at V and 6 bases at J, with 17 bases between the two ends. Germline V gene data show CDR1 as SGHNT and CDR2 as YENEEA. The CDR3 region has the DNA TGTGCCAGCAGCCCTTCAGGGGATGCGGGTCAGCCCCAGCATTTT. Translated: CASSPSGDAGQPQHF.

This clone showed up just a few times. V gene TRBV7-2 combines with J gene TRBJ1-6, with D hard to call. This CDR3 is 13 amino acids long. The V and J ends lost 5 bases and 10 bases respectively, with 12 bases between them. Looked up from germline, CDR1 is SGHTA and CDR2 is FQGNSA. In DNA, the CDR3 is TGTGCCAGCAGCCCCGTTCAGGAATCACCCCTCCACTTT. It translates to CASSPVQESPLHF.

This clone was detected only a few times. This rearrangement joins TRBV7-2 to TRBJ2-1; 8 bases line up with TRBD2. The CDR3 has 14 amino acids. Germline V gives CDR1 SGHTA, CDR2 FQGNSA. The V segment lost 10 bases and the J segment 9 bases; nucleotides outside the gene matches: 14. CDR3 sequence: CAIRAGEVPAEQFF. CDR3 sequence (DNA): TGTGCCATCCGAGCGGGGGAGGTGCCGGCTGAGCAGTTCTTC. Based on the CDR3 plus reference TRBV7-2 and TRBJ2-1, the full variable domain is GAGVSQSPSNKVTEKGKDVELRCDPISGHTALYWYRQSLGQGLEFLIYFQGNSAPDKSGLPSDRFSAERTGGSVSTLTIQRTQQEDSAVYLCAIRAGEVPAEQFFGPGTRLTVL.

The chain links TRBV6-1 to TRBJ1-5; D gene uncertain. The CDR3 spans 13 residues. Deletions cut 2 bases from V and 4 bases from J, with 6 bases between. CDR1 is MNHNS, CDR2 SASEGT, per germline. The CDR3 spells CASSERENQPQHF. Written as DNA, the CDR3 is TGTGCCAGCAGTGAAAGGGAGAATCAGCCCCAGCATTTT.

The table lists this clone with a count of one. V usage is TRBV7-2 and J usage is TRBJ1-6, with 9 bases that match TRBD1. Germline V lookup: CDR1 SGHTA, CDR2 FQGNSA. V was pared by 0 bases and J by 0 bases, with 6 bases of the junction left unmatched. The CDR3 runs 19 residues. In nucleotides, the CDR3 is TGTGCCAGCAGCTTAGCAGGGGGACAGGGATTCTCCTATAATTCACCCCTCCACTTT. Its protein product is CASSLAGGQGFSYNSPLHF.

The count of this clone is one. Written as DNA, the CDR3 is TGTGCCAGTAGTATCGGGGACAGCACTAATTCACCCCTCCACTTT. It translates to CASSIGDSTNSPLHF. V gene TRBV19 combines with J gene TRBJ1-6; 7 positions match TRBD1. The CDR3 has 15 amino acids. Germline values: CDR1 LNHDA, CDR2 SQIVND (reference sequence). V was pared by 3 bases and J by 6 bases, with 5 bases of the junction left unmatched.

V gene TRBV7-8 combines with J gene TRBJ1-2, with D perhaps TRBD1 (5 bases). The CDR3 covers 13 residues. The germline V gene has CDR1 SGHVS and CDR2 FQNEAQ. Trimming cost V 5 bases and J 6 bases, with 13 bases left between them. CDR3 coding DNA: TGTGCCAGCAGCCCCCAGGGAGGGGATGGCTACACCTTC. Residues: CASSPQGGDGYTF.

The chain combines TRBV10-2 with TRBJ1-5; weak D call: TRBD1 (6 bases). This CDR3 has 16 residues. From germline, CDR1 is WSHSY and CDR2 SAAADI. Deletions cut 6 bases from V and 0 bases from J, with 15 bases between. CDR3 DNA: TGCGCCAGCAGCGATTGGACAGCTCATAGCAATCAGCCCCAGCATTTT. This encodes CASSDWTAHSNQPQHF.

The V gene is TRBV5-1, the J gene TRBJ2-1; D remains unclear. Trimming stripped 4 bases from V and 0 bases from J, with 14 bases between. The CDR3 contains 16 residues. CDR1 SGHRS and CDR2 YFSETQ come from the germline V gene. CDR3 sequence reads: CASSPMSGGSYNEQFF. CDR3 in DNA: TGCGCCAGCAGCCCTATGTCGGGTGGCTCCTACAATGAGCAGTTCTTC.